A selection of T cell receptor beta chains follows, all from one sample in a study of blood T cell repertoires in COVID-19. Measured with immunoSEQ multiplex PCR; TCRdb has only the in-frame clones, and not every one. The sample shows 49,000 or so clones, about nine tenths of them seen only once. Sequenced material: peripheral blood. These receptor sequences come from a man aged 50-59 years with active COVID-19. CDR3s include the opening cysteine and the closing phenylalanine or tryptophan. D genes are given only for firm matches. The size field is filled for only some rows; it gives once, few, many or a size class.

D gene	V gene	clone size	CDR3 length	J gene	CDR3 DNA	CDR3 protein
NA	TRBV6-2/TRBV6-3	NA	13	TRBJ1-4	TGTGCCAGCAGTTACGGGGCGGCGGAAAAACTGTTTTTT	CASSYGAAEKLFF
TRBD2	TRBV10-3	NA	15	TRBJ2-3	TGTGCCATCAATGCGCGGGGGGGGCCCACAGATACGCAGTATTTT	CAINARGGPTDTQYF
TRBD2	TRBV5-1	NA	19	TRBJ2-1	TGCGCCAGCAGCTTGGAACCCTCCGGGACTAGCGGGGGCTACAATGAGCAGTTCTTC	CASSLEPSGTSGGYNEQFF
TRBD2	TRBV6-5	NA	12	TRBJ2-4	TGTGCCAGCAGGCCTGGGACGGGGAGGGAGTACTTC	CASRPGTGREYF
TRBD2	TRBV2	NA	20	TRBJ2-1	TGTGCCAGCAGTGAAAGCTGGGCGGGAGGGTATAACTTCGGGTACAATGAGCAGTTCTTC	CASSESWAGGYNFGYNEQFF
TRBD2	TRBV9	NA	17	TRBJ2-2	TGTGCCAGCAGCGTAGGAGGCGGGGGGTTTAGGACCGGGGAGCTGTTTTTT	CASSVGGGGFRTGELFF
NA	TRBV18	NA	12	TRBJ2-2	TGTGCCAGCTCATACGGCACCGGGGAGCTGTTTTTT	CASSYGTGELFF
NA	TRBV7-9	once	14	TRBJ1-2	TGTGCCAGCAGCTCCGGTGGGCCCAACTATGGCTACACCTTC	CASSSGGPNYGYTF
TRBD1	TRBV27	NA	16	TRBJ2-7	TGTGCCAGCAGTTTAGGTTGGCAGGGGGCTTCCTACGAGCAGTACTTC	CASSLGWQGASYEQYF
TRBD1	TRBV7-8	NA	14	TRBJ1-1	TGTGCCAGCAGCAAACAGGGGGTTTGGACTGAAGCTTTCTTT	CASSKQGVWTEAFF
TRBD1	TRBV19	NA	17	TRBJ1-2	TGTGCCAGTAGTTACATCTCAGGGGGAGTCACCCCCAATGGCTACACCTTC	CASSYISGGVTPNGYTF
NA	TRBV14	NA	18	TRBJ1-2	TGTGCCAGCAGCCAAAGGGGCTTGGGGGCTTCATCTTCTTTTGGCTACACCTTC	CASSQRGLGASSSFGYTF
NA	TRBV2	NA	15	TRBJ2-7	TGTGCCAGCAGTGAAAATGCGTTTTCAACCTACGAGCAGTACTTC	CASSENAFSTYEQYF
NA	TRBV3-1/TRBV3-2	NA	12	TRBJ2-3	TGTGCCAGCAGCCTAAACACAGATACGCAGTATTTT	CASSLNTDTQYF
NA	TRBV25-1	NA	12	TRBJ1-2	TGTGCCAGCAGGGAGGGGAACTATGGCTACACCTTC	CASREGNYGYTF
TRBD2	TRBV6-5	NA	15	TRBJ2-5	TGTGCCAGCAGACCAGGGACTAGCGGGAAAGAGACCCAGTACTTC	CASRPGTSGKETQYF
NA	TRBV4-2	NA	16	TRBJ1-1	TGTGCCAGCAGCCAAGATGTGAGGCAGTCGAACACTGAAGCTTTCTTT	CASSQDVRQSNTEAFF
TRBD1	TRBV5-8	NA	16	TRBJ2-7	TGTGCCAGCAGCCAGAGCCCAGGGACAGGTTTCTACGAGCAGTACTTC	CASSQSPGTGFYEQYF
TRBD1	TRBV7-2	NA	15	TRBJ1-2	TGTGCCAGCAGCTTAGTTCCAGGGGGCAACTATGGCTACACCTTC	CASSLVPGGNYGYTF
TRBD1	TRBV19	NA	15	TRBJ1-2	TGTGCCAGTAGTCCACAGGGGGTTCTTGACTATGGCTACACCTTC	CASSPQGVLDYGYTF
NA	TRBV30	NA	13	TRBJ1-6	TGTGCCTGGAAGTACAATCCCAGGTCACCCCTCCACTTT	CAWKYNPRSPLHF